A selection of T cell receptor beta chains follows, all from one sample in a study of blood T cell repertoires in COVID-19. Method: immunoSEQ multiplex PCR; TCRdb's copy keeps in-frame clones and lacks some. This table has under 200,000 clones, approximately 90% appearing once. Sequencing was carried out using PBMCs or T cells enriched from blood (not recorded which). These receptors all stem from a young woman who had recovered from COVID-19. Both conserved end residues are part of each CDR3. The order of the fields is V gene, J gene, D gene, clone size, CDR3 DNA, CDR3 protein. The D gene is left open where the match is weak. Size values are once, few and many counts, or a class for expanded clones, and some rows have none.

TRBV29-1	TRBJ1-3	NA	few	TGCAGCGTTTCTCCAGGGGCTGGAAACACCATATATTTT	CSVSPGAGNTIYF
TRBV9	TRBJ2-5	TRBD2	NA	TGTGCCAGCAGCGTAGTGAGGAAGTCTAGCGGGACTCAGGGGGGGGAGACCCAGTACTTC	CASSVVRKSSGTQGGETQYF
TRBV28	TRBJ2-1	TRBD1	NA	TGTGCCAGCAGTTTAACGGCCAGGGGGCGGAATGAGCAGTTCTTC	CASSLTARGRNEQFF
TRBV6-1	TRBJ2-7	TRBD2	NA	TGTGCCAGCAGTGCTGGACTAGTAAAGGGGATCGGGGAGCAGTACTTC	CASSAGLVKGIGEQYF
TRBV29-1	TRBJ1-2	NA	NA	TGCAGCGCCAGGGGCGTGGATGGCTACACCTTC	CSARGVDGYTF
TRBV14	TRBJ2-2	TRBD1	NA	TGTGCCAGCAGCCAACTCGGGACAGAATTAACCGGGGAGCTGTTTTTT	CASSQLGTELTGELFF
TRBV27	TRBJ1-5	NA	NA	TGTGCCAGCAGACTCGACACAGGGAGTAGTCAGCCCCAGCATTTT	CASRLDTGSSQPQHF
TRBV7-9	TRBJ2-5	TRBD1	NA	TGTGCCAGCAGCTTAGCTGGGACAGCCCAAGAGACCCAGTACTTC	CASSLAGTAQETQYF
TRBV14	TRBJ2-3	TRBD2	NA	TGTGCCAGCAGCCTGCAGACTAGCGGACCCCGGGTCGATACGCAGTATTTT	CASSLQTSGPRVDTQYF
TRBV12-3/TRBV12-4	TRBJ1-5	NA	NA	TGTGCCAGCAGTCCAGGGGATCAGCCCCAGCATTTT	CASSPGDQPQHF
TRBV27	TRBJ2-1	TRBD2	NA	TGTGCCAGTGGAATCCCGGGGGCGGCTAGCGGGAGTCCGGATGAGCAGTTCTTC	CASGIPGAASGSPDEQFF
TRBV7-8	TRBJ2-7	NA	NA	TGTGCCAGCAGTCCTCGGACGGGAGCTGCCGAGCAGTACTTC	CASSPRTGAAEQYF
TRBV11-2	TRBJ2-7	TRBD1	NA	TGTGCCAGCAGTGTGGGACAGTACTCCTACGAGCAGTACTTC	CASSVGQYSYEQYF
TRBV27	TRBJ2-3	TRBD1	NA	TGTGCCAGCAGTCCCTACTCCGGGACAGGATACACAGATACGCAGTATTTT	CASSPYSGTGYTDTQYF
TRBV5-6	TRBJ2-2	TRBD2	NA	TGTGCCAGCAGCTTGGGGACTAGCGGGATTGTTGGGGAGCTGTTTTTT	CASSLGTSGIVGELFF
TRBV4-1	TRBJ1-1	TRBD1	NA	TGCGCCAGCAGCCCAGACAGGGTGACTGAAGCTTTCTTT	CASSPDRVTEAFF
TRBV5-1	TRBJ2-5	TRBD2	NA	TGCACCAGCAGCTTGGGACCTAGCGGGAGTGGGGAGACCCAGTACTTC	CTSSLGPSGSGETQYF
TRBV25-1	TRBJ2-3	TRBD2	NA	TGTGCCAGCAGTGATGCGGGGGAGGTAGATACGCAGTATTTT	CASSDAGEVDTQYF
TRBV10-3	TRBJ1-1	TRBD1	once	TGTGCCATCAGTGAGGGGACAGGGTTAGTGGGCACTGAAGCTTTCTTT	CAISEGTGLVGTEAFF
TRBV5-1	TRBJ2-7	TRBD2	once	TGCGCCAGCAGCTGGGTGACTAGCGGAGCGGAGCAGTACTTC	CASSWVTSGAEQYF
TRBV27	TRBJ1-1	NA	NA	TGTGCCAGCAGTTTACAGGCACCAGGCACTGAAGCTTTCTTT	CASSLQAPGTEAFF
TRBV7-9	TRBJ2-7	TRBD1	once	TGTGCCAGCGCCGGGACAGGGGGCTTCGAGCAGTACTTC	CASAGTGGFEQYF
TRBV29-1	TRBJ2-1	TRBD2	NA	TGCAGCGTTGAAGGAAGGCTAGCGGGAGTTCTGCCTGAGCAGTTCTTC	CSVEGRLAGVLPEQFF
TRBV4-1	TRBJ2-1	NA	NA	TGCGCCAGCAGCCAATACCCGGGATCTAGGGGGAATGAGCAGTTCTTC	CASSQYPGSRGNEQFF
TRBV5-1	TRBJ2-3	NA	NA	TGCGCCAGCAGCTCGGCTTTAGGACTCAGCACAGATACGCAGTATTTT	CASSSALGLSTDTQYF
TRBV27	TRBJ2-7	TRBD1	NA	TGTGCCAGCAGTTCGCGGAAGACAGGGGGAGGGTCCGAGCAGTACTTC	CASSSRKTGGGSEQYF
TRBV28	TRBJ2-7	TRBD1	NA	TGTGCCAGCAGTTTCGGGACAGACTCCTACGAGCAGTACTTC	CASSFGTDSYEQYF
TRBV28	TRBJ1-6	NA	once	TGTGCCAGCAGACCGGGGTATAATTCACCCCTCCACTTT	CASRPGYNSPLHF
TRBV5-4	TRBJ1-1	TRBD1	few	TGTGCCAGCAGCTTAGTAACAGGGGGAGAAGCTTTCTTT	CASSLVTGGEAFF
TRBV28	TRBJ1-2	NA	NA	TGTGCCAGCAGTTTAAGGACAACTTCCGAGGGCTACACCTTC	CASSLRTTSEGYTF
TRBV6-5	TRBJ1-5	NA	NA	TGTGCCAGCAGAGGGGGATATAGCAATCAGCCCCAGCATTTT	CASRGGYSNQPQHF
TRBV3-1/TRBV3-2	TRBJ2-2	NA	NA	TGTGCCAGCACCTCGTCGAGAAGGGAGCTGTTTTTT	CASTSSRRELFF
TRBV19	TRBJ1-1	NA	NA	TGTGCCAGTAGTCAGGGGACGAACACTGAAGCTTTCTTT	CASSQGTNTEAFF
TRBV6-2/TRBV6-3	TRBJ1-3	NA	NA	TGTGCCAGCAGTTACTCCCAGACCGGGTATGAAGGAAACACCATATATTTT	CASSYSQTGYEGNTIYF
TRBV4-3	TRBJ2-2	TRBD2	NA	TGCGCCAGCAGCCAACGTCTAGCGGGAGTCGACACCGGGGAGCTGTTTTTT	CASSQRLAGVDTGELFF
TRBV2	TRBJ2-3	TRBD2	NA	TGTGCCAGCAAATCAGCGGGAGGCGAGGATACGCAGTATTTT	CASKSAGGEDTQYF
TRBV7-2	TRBJ2-1	NA	once	TGTGCCAGCAGCTCTCGGGAGTCGGTCTACAATGAGCAGTTCTTC	CASSSRESVYNEQFF